This TCR beta chain is from a study of blood T cells in healthy people across ages. Study-level findings and limits: The unsorted PBMCs prevented any conclusive comparison of naive versus antigen-experienced cells.

The CDR3 has 14 amino acids. Germline CDR1 is SGDLS and CDR2 is YYNGEE. The V end lost 4 bases, the J end lost 0 bases, and 11 bases lay between the germline ends. A sample-barcoded 5' primer and a J-beta primer mix were used in a second PCR of roughly 7 to 11 cycles. Each of the cDNA molecules was tagged by a template-switch adaptor with 12 random nucleotides. Each CDR3 protein gets one entry after TCRdb re-called the 5' RACE reads with MiXCR. The table has over a million distinct CDR3 sequences, 40% to 50% seen once; the top ten hold about 20%. This clonotype turned up a few times. As yet, its antigen is unknown.

The chain joins TRBV9 to TRBJ2-7; D is possibly TRBD2 (5 bases). The sample was blood. The receptor comes from a woman aged 55-70 years in good health. The CDR3 reads CASSPREGSYEQYF. The CDR3 DNA follows: TGTGCCAGCAGCCCTCGAGAGGGCTCCTACGAGCAGTACTTC.